This passage covers 32 T cell receptor beta chains from one sample sequenced in a study of metastatic and nonmetastatic thyroid tumors. Not a single patient had been given any form of treatment at any point before undergoing thyroid surgery. With MiXCR, TCRdb reprocessed the PCR reads. The sample gives 35,000 to 45,000 clones, 9% to 13% of which show up once; roughly 9% is in the top ten. The sample was blood. The source is a male donor with papillary thyroid cancer or a benign thyroid nodule (not recorded which). Some clones in this sample may be carry-over from other donors' samples.

This clone was seen ten or more times. This rearrangement joins TRBV10-3 to TRBJ2-2; 12 bases match TRBD2. V trimming: 8 bases; J trimming: 6 bases; junction bases outside the gene matches: 7. Per the germline V gene, CDR1 is ENHRY and CDR2 is SYGVKD. The CDR3 is 15 amino acids. The CDR3 region is CAISASSGRAGELFF. DNA of the CDR3: TGTGCCATCTCAGCCTCTAGCGGGAGGGCCGGGGAGCTGTTTTTT.

The chain carries TRBV20-1 and TRBJ2-1; 7 bases agree with TRBD1. This CDR3 region has 14 residues. V lost 5 bases and J lost 1; bases outside the gene matches: 5. Germline loops: CDR1 DFQATT, CDR2 SNEGSKA (reference sequence). Here the CDR3 reads CSAQTGESYNEQFF. In DNA form, the CDR3 reads TGCAGTGCTCAAACAGGGGAGTCCTACAATGAGCAGTTCTTC.

This clone was seen a few times. A junction end diverges from the germline sequence, so it may reflect a read error. The J gene is TRBJ2-5, the V gene TRBV6-2 or TRBV6-3; D unclear. The length of the CDR3 is 11 residues. The germline V gene has CDR1 MNHEY and CDR2 SVGEGT. CDR3 protein: CASGLKETKYF. The DNA for the CDR3 is TGTGCCAGCGGCCTAAAGGAGACCAAGTACTTC.

This clone was observed many times. The rearrangement joins TRBV12-3 or TRBV12-4 to TRBJ1-4, with TRBD1 matching over 8 bases. The CDR3 runs to 14 residues. J lost 5 bases, V lost 3 bases, and 2 bases had no gene match. The DNA of the CDR3 is TGTGCCAGCAGTTTGTGGACAGGGAATGAAAAACTGTTTTTT. It is translated as CASSLWTGNEKLFF.

This clone has a count of ten or more. The chain joins TRBV7-8 to TRBJ2-1, with D uncertain. The CDR3 has 16 residues. V was clipped by 5 bases and J by 1 base, with 15 bases between them. Per the germline V gene, CDR1 is SGHVS and CDR2 is FQNEAQ. CDR3 nucleotide sequence: TGTGCCAGCAGCCCCTCTGCCAGTCTTTCCTACAATGAGCAGTTCTTC. It codes for CASSPSASLSYNEQFF.

At least ten counts were recorded for this clone. The chain carries TRBV11-1 and TRBJ1-1; TRBD1 aligns across 11 bases. CDR1 and CDR2 (germline): SGHAT, FQDESV (reference sequence). The CDR3 length is 17 residues. J was trimmed by 5 bases and V by 4 bases; bases with no gene match: 12. This chain's CDR3 is CASSSPGTGGLRTEAFF. The CDR3 DNA sequence: TGTGCCAGCAGCTCCCCCGGGACAGGGGGGCTGAGGACTGAAGCTTTCTTT.

In this sample, this clone is medium-sized. As DNA, the CDR3 is TGTGCCAGCAGTTACTCAGGCAGCAATCAGCCCCAGCATTTT. Residues: CASSYSGSNQPQHF. The chain recombines TRBV6-5 with TRBJ1-5; no clear D gene. The CDR3 contains 14 residues. V lost 0 bases and J 1 base, leaving 4 bases between the germline ends. The germline CDR1 and CDR2 sequences are MNHEY and SVGAGI.

This clone was seen repeatedly, ten times or more. The chain recombines TRBV11-2 with TRBJ2-5, with D possibly matching TRBD1 (6 bases). The germline V gene has CDR1 SGHAT and CDR2 FQNNGV. Trimming took 5 bases from V and 0 from J, leaving 10 bases between them. The CDR3 runs 14 residues. The CDR3 loop reads CASSPGDYQETQYF. Here the CDR3 DNA reads TGTGCCAGCAGCCCAGGGGATTACCAAGAGACCCAGTACTTC.

This clone was counted many times. The genes are TRBV20-1 and TRBJ2-5; 14 nucleotides match TRBD2. There are 15 residues in the CDR3. The V gene end was trimmed by 5 bases and the J gene end by 5 bases; junction bases not matched to a gene: 7. Germline CDR1 is DFQATT and CDR2 is SNEGSKA (reference sequence). CDR3 bases: TGCAGTGCTCCGACTAGCGGGAGGGCATGGGAGACCCAGTACTTC. Its protein product is CSAPTSGRAWETQYF.

This clone ranks as medium-sized (0.01 to 0.1%). The chain couples TRBV27 to TRBJ1-2; the match to TRBD1 covers 9 bases. Germline V gene lookup returns CDR1 MNHEY and CDR2 SMNVEV (reference sequence). V gave up 4 bases and J gave up 8 bases; unmatched junction bases: 5. This CDR3 has 13 amino acids. The CDR3 spells CASSSDRGIGYTF. In nucleotides, the CDR3 is TGTGCCAGCAGTTCCGACAGGGGGATCGGCTACACCTTC.

This clone has at least ten counts. J is TRBJ2-7 and V is TRBV6-1; 9 bases align to TRBD1. Germline V lookup: CDR1 MNHNS, CDR2 SASEGT. This CDR3 comprises 14 residues. V trimming: 2 bases; J trimming: 2 bases; junction bases outside the gene matches: 1. The CDR3 DNA reads TGTGCCAGCAGTGAAACAGGGGGCACCTACGAGCAGTACTTC. This translates into CASSETGGTYEQYF.

Turning to this clone: Given a much more abundant clone one base away, this may be a read error. The chain is built from TRBV20-1 and TRBJ2-7; 7 bases align to TRBD2. The length of the CDR3 is 14 residues. After removal of 5 bases from V and 6 bases from J, the junction contained 13 bases not matched to a gene. Germline V gene sequence: CDR1 DFQATT, CDR2 SNEGSKA (reference sequence). For the CDR3, the DNA is TGCAGTGCTGGGACTGGCGGGAGTGCTTCCGAGCAGTACTTC. This translates into CSAGTGGSASEQYF.

This clone was detected ten times or more. The chain uses TRBV9 and TRBJ2-5; no clear D. Looked up from germline, CDR1 is SGDLS and CDR2 is YYNGEE. V lost 2 bases, J lost 4 bases, and 9 bases lay in between. The CDR3 is 13 residues long. CDR3 DNA: TGTGCCAGCAGCGTCGGTGGGCCAGAGACCCAGTACTTC. Amino acid sequence: CASSVGGPETQYF.

The table lists this clone with a few counts. V usage is TRBV5-5 and J usage is TRBJ1-1; no clear D. V was pared by 0 bases and J by 0 bases, with 12 bases between. The CDR3 covers 16 residues. CDR1 and CDR2 from the germline V gene are SGHKS and YYEKEE (reference sequence). DNA for the CDR3: TGTGCCAGCAGCTTGGCCGAGTTCAAGCTGAACACTGAAGCTTTCTTT. Amino acids: CASSLAEFKLNTEAFF. The variable domain in full, completed from reference TRBV5-5 and TRBJ1-1, reads DAGVTQSPTHLIKTRGQQVTLRCSPISGHKSVSWYQQVLGQGPQFIFQYYEKEERGRGNFPDRFSARQFPNYSSELNVNALLLGDSALYLCASSLAEFKLNTEAFFGQGTRLTVV.

The sample holds many counts of this clone. The V gene is TRBV2, the J gene TRBJ2-7; TRBD1 aligns across 9 bases. With 5 bases clipped from V and 3 bases from J, the junction kept 5 bases outside the gene matches. CDR1 SNHLY and CDR2 FYNNEI come from the germline V gene. The CDR3 extends over 14 amino acids. The CDR3 DNA reads TGTGCCAGCAGTCTAGGGACAGGGTACTACGAGCAGTACTTC. It codes for CASSLGTGYYEQYF.

This clone was detected many times. The rearrangement links TRBV28 to TRBJ2-5; D gene uncertain. CDR3 length equals 12 residues. The germline gives CDR1 MDHEN, CDR2 SYDVKM. Trimming left V 6 bases short and J 3 bases short, with 8 bases between. The CDR3 bases are TGTGCCAGCAGCCCCTCGAAAGAGACCCAGTACTTC. It translates to CASSPSKETQYF. The full variable domain, completed using reference TRBV28 and TRBJ2-5, is DVKVTQSSRYLVKRTGEKVFLECVQDMDHENMFWYRQDPGLGLRLIYFSYDVKMKEKGDIPEGYSVSREKKERFSLILESASTNQTSMYLCASSPSKETQYFGPGTRLLVL.

The sample holds many counts of this clone. The chain is built from TRBV5-4 and TRBJ1-3; 7 positions agree with TRBD1. Per germline, CDR1 SGHNT and CDR2 YYREEE (reference sequence). V was pared by 3 bases and J by 2 bases, with 14 bases of the junction left unmatched. The CDR3 totals 18 residues. CDR3: CASSSLINTGDPGNTIYF. The DNA of the CDR3 is TGTGCCAGCAGCTCGCTTATAAACACAGGGGATCCTGGAAACACCATATATTTT.

This clone was recorded many times. The chain joins TRBV29-1 to TRBJ2-1; D tentatively reads TRBD1 or TRBD2 (5 bases each). The CDR3 extends over 12 amino acids. The V end lost 4 bases, the J end lost 12 bases, and 16 bases lay between the germline ends. CDR1 and CDR2 (germline): SQVTM, ANQGSEA. The CDR3 is CSVGSEGRGQFF. The CDR3 nucleotides are TGCAGCGTTGGGTCCGAGGGAAGGGGGCAGTTCTTC.

Sample share makes this clone medium-sized. The V and J genes are TRBV19 and TRBJ1-1, with D maybe TRBD1 (5 bases). The germline gives CDR1 LNHDA, CDR2 SQIVND (reference sequence). The CDR3 consists of 13 residues. V was clipped by 5 bases and J by 1 base, with 8 bases between them. The CDR3 sequence: CASSWGRNTEAFF. The CDR3 DNA sequence: TGTGCCAGTAGTTGGGGGAGGAACACTGAAGCTTTCTTT.

Worth noting for this clone: A much bigger clone sits one base away, suggesting this may be a read error. V gene TRBV4-1 combines with J gene TRBJ2-1; D not certain. Per germline, CDR1 MGHRA and CDR2 YSYEKL. This CDR3 has 13 amino acids. V was cut by 3 bases and J by 3 bases, with 6 bases left in between. The CDR3 protein is CASSHWYYNEQFF. The CDR3, as DNA: TGCGCCAGCAGCCATTGGTACTACAATGAGCAGTTCTTC.

There are a few counts of this clone. V usage is TRBV18 and J usage is TRBJ1-2, with TRBD1 identical over 9 bases. Trimming removed 3 bases from V and 2 bases from J; junction bases left unmatched: 1. This CDR3 region has 14 residues. Germline-derived CDR1 and CDR2 are KGHSH and LQKENI. CDR3 sequence (DNA): TGTGCCAGCTCACCGGACAGGGGAAACTATGGCTACACCTTC. Its translation: CASSPDRGNYGYTF.

This clone was counted a few times. A junction boundary mismatches the germline segment, possibly from a read error. The chain has TRBV3-1 and TRBJ2-2; 10 nucleotides match TRBD2. The CDR3 has 18 residues. Germline CDR1 LGHDT, CDR2 YNNKEL (reference sequence). CDR3 amino acids: CASSQDGLAGACTGELFF. CDR3 DNA: TGTGCCAGCAGCCAAGATGGGCTAGCGGGGGCGTGCACCGGGGAGCTGTTTTTC.

This chain connects TRBV4-3 to TRBJ2-1, with D possibly matching TRBD2 (6 bases). V was clipped by 0 bases and J by 3 bases, with 15 bases between them. CDR1 and CDR2 from the germline V gene are LGHNA and YSLEER. There are 17 residues in the CDR3. In DNA form, the CDR3 reads TGCGCCAGCAGCCAAGATCCGCCCCCTAGCGTCTACAATGAGCAGTTCTTC. Translation gives CASSQDPPPSVYNEQFF.

In its sample, this clone was seen many times. The V gene is TRBV5-8, the J gene TRBJ2-7; 8 positions agree with TRBD2. Germline CDR1 and CDR2: SGHTS and YDEGEE. J was trimmed by 2 bases and V by 0 bases; bases with no gene match: 4. CDR3 length: 15 residues. CDR3 sequence reads: CASSLATSGTYEQYF. The CDR3 DNA sequence: TGTGCCAGCAGCTTGGCTACTAGCGGAACCTACGAGCAGTACTTC.

This clone was detected ten times or more. The chain joins TRBV19 to TRBJ1-6; D is unresolved. V was clipped by 7 bases and J by 0 bases, with 13 bases between them. Germline V gives CDR1 LNHDA, CDR2 SQIVND (reference sequence). This CDR3 comprises 16 residues. The CDR3 loop is CASNGDSSSYNSPLHF. The CDR3 nucleotides read TGTGCCAGTAATGGGGATTCGAGCTCCTATAATTCACCCCTCCACTTT.

In regard to this clone: The junction differs from germline at one of its ends, possibly a read error. This chain joins TRBV28 and TRBJ2-7; D may be TRBD1 or TRBD2 (6 bases each). Germline CDR1 and CDR2: MDHEN and SYDVKM. The CDR3 length is 14 residues. The CDR3 DNA reads as TGTGCCAGCAGTCACACGGGGGCACCCTACGAGAAGTACTTC. As protein: CASSHTGAPYEKYF.

By proportion, this clone is medium-sized. The CDR3 here is CASSSYSGYGNNEQFF. CDR3 in DNA: TGTGCCAGCAGTTCTTATAGCGGTTACGGGAACAATGAGCAGTTCTTC. The rearrangement uses TRBV6-4 and TRBJ2-1; weak D call: TRBD2 (6 bases). V dropped 5 bases and J dropped 5 bases, with 19 bases sitting between them. CDR1 and CDR2 from the germline V gene are MRHNA and SNTAGT. This CDR3 region has 16 residues.

This clone was detected ten times or more. The rearrangement joins TRBV11-2 to TRBJ2-2; 10 bases are shared with TRBD1. The ends lost 5 bases at V and 4 bases at J; junction bases unmatched: 13. The CDR3 consists of 18 residues. Looked up from germline, CDR1 is SGHAT and CDR2 is FQNNGV. The CDR3 DNA is TGTGCCAGCAGCCGTCGAAGGCCGGGACAGGGGTCCACCGGGGAGCTGTTTTTT. As protein: CASSRRRPGQGSTGELFF.

Ten or more counts support this clone. The rearrangement links TRBV27 to TRBJ1-6, with 7 positions matching TRBD1. Trimming removed 6 bases from V and 7 bases from J; junction bases left unmatched: 12. This CDR3 is 16 amino acids long. CDR1 and CDR2 (germline): MNHEY, SMNVEV (reference sequence). The CDR3 spells CASRAQGPLGNSPLHF. CDR3 DNA sequence: TGTGCCAGCAGGGCACAGGGGCCTTTAGGCAATTCACCCCTCCACTTT.

This clone was counted at least ten times. V usage is TRBV30 and J usage is TRBJ1-5; possibly TRBD1 for D (5 bases). The CDR3 has 13 residues. In germline, CDR1 is GTSNPN, CDR2 SVGIG (reference sequence). V was clipped by 1 base and J by 5 bases, with 9 bases between them. CDR3 amino acids: CAWSAGLDQPQHF. The CDR3 coding sequence is TGTGCCTGGAGTGCGGGACTCGATCAGCCCCAGCATTTT.

V gene TRBV7-7 combines with J gene TRBJ2-5, with TRBD2 matching over 8 bases. From germline, CDR1 is SSHAT and CDR2 FNYEAQ (reference sequence). The CDR3 has 14 residues. In DNA form, the CDR3 reads TGTGCTAGCGGGACGGGTTTGGCCAAAGAGACCCAGTACTTC. Its translation is CASGTGLAKETQYF. The full variable domain, rest sourced from reference TRBV7-7 and TRBJ2-5, is GAGVSQSPRYKVTKRGQDVTLRCDPISSHATLYWYQQALGQGPEFLTYFNYEAQPDKSGLPSDRFSAERPEGSISTLTIQRTEQRDSAMYRCASGTGLAKETQYFGPGTRLLVL.

With regard to this clone: This may stem from a read error, because a much larger clone lies one nucleotide away. This chain joins TRBV11-2 and TRBJ2-2, with a possible D match to TRBD2 (5 bases). This CDR3 contains 16 residues. The germline gives CDR1 SGHAT, CDR2 FQNNGV. Trimming removed 3 bases at V and 4 bases at J, with 15 bases between. CDR3 sequence (DNA): TGTGCCAGCAGCTTTGAGCGCGCTAGCTGCACCGGGGAGCTGTTTTTT. The encoded protein is CASSFERASCTGELFF.